This T cell receptor beta chain was documented in a study of radiotherapy plus CTLA-4 blockade in lung cancer. Assay: immunoSEQ multiplex PCR; the TCRdb copy retains only in-frame clones and omits some. The sample includes about 88,000 clones, around 72% of them seen just once. Germline values: CDR1 SGHVS, CDR2 FQNEAQ. Trimming cost V 0 bases and J 3 bases, with 15 bases left between them. This CDR3 is built from 16 residues. Material: peripheral blood, obtained from a patient treated with radiotherapy plus ipilimumab. The TCR comes from a human donor with non-small cell lung cancer that progressed on radiotherapy plus ipilimumab. The rearrangement joins TRBV7-8 to TRBJ2-7, with TRBD2 as a possible D gene (6 bases). The CDR3 protein is CASSLARGLIYYEQYF. As DNA, the CDR3 is TGTGCCAGCAGCTTAGCTAGGGGACTGATATACTACGAGCAGTACTTC.